The present entry profiles one T cell receptor beta chain with its context. The sample belongs to a study of blood T cell repertoires in COVID-19. Assay used: immunoSEQ multiplex PCR; TCRdb lists only in-frame clones, some missing. The table has about 200,000 clones, 65% to 90% seen once. V lost 6 bases and J 0 bases, leaving 12 bases between the germline ends. This CDR3 has 15 residues. Germline V CDR1 and CDR2: ENHRY, SYGVKD. The sample comprised peripheral blood. The J gene is TRBJ1-3, the V gene TRBV10-3; unclear D gene. This clonotype originated in a man aged 45-65 years with acute or convalescent COVID-19. The CDR3: CAISPLAVSGNTIYF. The CDR3 coding sequence is TGTGCCATCAGCCCGTTAGCCGTCTCTGGAAACACCATATATTTT.